The 21 T cell receptor beta chains reported below all come from one sample, sequenced in a study of Graves' ophthalmopathy and Graves' hyperthyroidism. Researchers took RNA transcripts and amplified TCR beta CDR3 regions from them. After a first-round RT-PCR with HTBI primers, a second-round multiplex PCR was run. TCRdb re-called the multiplex PCR reads with MiXCR, one entry per CDR3 protein. The table has around 1.1 million distinct CDR3 sequences, roughly 35% seen once. The sample consisted of peripheral blood or thyroid tissue (not recorded which). All receptors derive from an adult man with Graves' hyperthyroidism.

CDR3 region: CASTPGPPDGSNQPQHF. Here the CDR3 DNA reads TGTGCCAGCACCCCGGGACCTCCGGACGGTAGCAATCAGCCCCAGCATTTT. The gene calls are TRBV6-2 or TRBV6-3 and TRBJ1-5; perhaps TRBD1 as D (5 bases). In germline, CDR1 is MNHEY, CDR2 SVGEGT. The CDR3 is made up of 17 amino acids. Trimming took 7 bases from V and 0 from J, leaving 19 bases between them.

This clonotype was seen at least ten times. This chain joins TRBV19 and TRBJ1-2, with 10 bases matching TRBD1. Looked up from germline, CDR1 is LNHDA and CDR2 is SQIVND (reference sequence). Germline trimming cut 6 bases from V and 0 bases from J; bases unmatched to any gene: 7. The CDR3 extends over 16 amino acids. CDR3 coding DNA: TGTGCCAGTAGAGTCCCGGGACAGGGGCCTAACTATGGCTACACCTTC. Encoded protein: CASRVPGQGPNYGYTF.

This chain connects TRBV15 to TRBJ1-1; D gene unclear. V was pared by 3 bases and J by 5 bases, with 13 bases between. Germline V gene lookup returns CDR1 LNHNV and CDR2 YYDKDF (reference sequence). The CDR3 totals 14 residues. The CDR3 reads CATSSHRWGTEAFF. The CDR3 DNA reads TGTGCCACCAGCAGCCACCGTTGGGGAACTGAAGCTTTCTTT.

Ten or more counts support this clonotype. This sequence joins TRBV7-2 and TRBJ2-7, with unresolved D. V dropped 0 bases and J dropped 3 bases, with 12 bases sitting between them. Germline CDR1 reads SGHTA; CDR2 reads FQGNSA. The CDR3 loop spans 15 amino acids. The CDR3 loop reads CASSLAQSAHYEQYF. The CDR3 coding sequence is TGTGCCAGCAGCTTAGCGCAGTCGGCCCACTACGAGCAGTACTTC.

V and J are TRBV28 and TRBJ2-7, with a tentative D call TRBD2 (5 bases). The V gene's germline CDR1 is MDHEN and CDR2 SYDVKM. Deletions cut 5 bases from V and 3 bases from J, with 14 bases between. The CDR3 has 14 amino acids. The CDR3 bases are TGTGCCAGCAGTCCCGCAGAGCGGAGCTACGAGCAGTACTTC. Its protein is CASSPAERSYEQYF.

The rearrangement joins TRBV19 to TRBJ1-1, with 10 nucleotides matching TRBD1. The CDR3 extends over 17 amino acids. Germline V lookup: CDR1 LNHDA, CDR2 SQIVND (reference sequence). J lost 7 bases, V lost 4 bases, and 15 bases had no gene match. DNA of the CDR3: TGTGCCAGTAGTACACCGCAAGACAGGGGGCCCATACTTGAAGCTTTCTTT. It translates to CASSTPQDRGPILEAFF.

At least ten counts were recorded for this clonotype. The chain employs TRBV29-1 and TRBJ1-5; D gene ambiguous. V gave up 3 bases and J gave up 0 bases, with 6 bases separating them. Germline V CDR1 and CDR2: SQVTM, ANQGSEA. There are 13 residues in the CDR3. The CDR3 bases are TGCAGCGTTGACAGGAGTAGCAATCAGCCCCAGCATTTT. It yields the protein CSVDRSSNQPQHF.

In its sample, this clonotype was seen many times. The chain couples TRBV11-2 to TRBJ1-1, with D possibly TRBD1 on 5 matching bases. V was shortened by 5 bases and J by 3 bases, with 16 bases between the two germline ends. This CDR3 is built from 15 residues. Germline V gene data show CDR1 as SGHAT and CDR2 as FQNNGV. In DNA, the CDR3 is TGTGCCAGCAGCCCCCTTTCAGGGCGGGACACTGAAGCTTTCTTT. It specifies CASSPLSGRDTEAFF. Variable domain in full (rest from reference TRBV11-2 and TRBJ1-1): EAGVAQSPRYKIIEKRQSVAFWCNPISGHATLYWYQQILGQGPKLLIQFQNNGVVDDSQLPKDRFSAERLKGVDSTLKIQPAKLEDSAVYLCASSPLSGRDTEAFFGQGTRLTVV.

The chain has TRBV29-1 and TRBJ1-2, with no clear D. The CDR3 is 10 residues long. V shed 8 bases and J shed 5 bases, with 9 bases lying between them. Germline CDR1 reads SQVTM; CDR2 reads ANQGSEA. CDR3 protein: CSSKPYGYTF. For the CDR3, the DNA is TGCAGCTCCAAGCCGTATGGCTACACCTTC.

This clonotype showed up just a few times. V is TRBV12-3 or TRBV12-4 and J is TRBJ2-7, with D possibly matching TRBD2 (6 bases). V was shortened by 2 bases and J by 2 bases, with 19 bases between the two germline ends. CDR3 size: 17 residues. The CDR3 protein is CASSLSGAGAGTYEQYF. The CDR3 DNA sequence: TGTGCCAGCAGTTTATCCGGAGCCGGGGCGGGGACCTACGAGCAGTACTTC.

V is TRBV6-1 and J is TRBJ1-2; D unclear. V gave up 7 bases and J gave up 8 bases, with 17 bases separating them. The CDR3 sequence is 13 residues long. Germline V CDR1 and CDR2: MNHNS, SASEGT. CDR3 in amino acids: CASILRGILGYTF. The CDR3, as DNA: TGTGCCAGCATTCTCCGAGGGATCTTAGGCTACACCTTC.

The table lists this clonotype with many counts. V usage is TRBV12-3 or TRBV12-4 and J usage is TRBJ1-1; D is unresolved. Trimming stripped 6 bases from V and 4 bases from J, with 15 bases between. CDR3 length equals 14 residues. CDR3 sequence: CASSPGSGGTEAFF. CDR3 bases: TGTGCCAGCAGCCCGGGTAGCGGCGGCACTGAAGCTTTCTTT.

This clonotype was seen only a few times. The chain employs TRBV20-1 and TRBJ2-5; D is possibly TRBD2 (5 bases). With 8 bases removed from V and 2 bases from J, the gap between germline ends came to 9 bases. This CDR3 is built from 11 residues. CDR1 and CDR2 (germline): DFQATT, SNEGSKA (reference sequence). CDR3 nucleotide sequence: TGCAGTCTAAAGCGGCAAGAGACCCAGTACTTC. Residues: CSLKRQETQYF.

This clonotype was counted at least ten times. The V call is TRBV6-5, the J call TRBJ1-2; a possible D gene is TRBD1 (5 bases). Trimming cost V 5 bases and J 2 bases, with 12 bases left between them. Germline-derived CDR1 and CDR2 are MNHEY and SVGAGI. The CDR3 extends over 14 amino acids. Here the CDR3 reads CASSPFGGNYGYTF. In DNA, the CDR3 is TGTGCCAGCAGTCCCTTTGGGGGGAACTATGGCTACACCTTC.

V usage is TRBV12-3 or TRBV12-4 and J usage is TRBJ1-4; no clear D. Deletions cut 3 bases from V and 0 bases from J, with 11 bases between. The CDR3 totals 16 residues. In nucleotides, the CDR3 is TGTGCCAGCAGTTTTTGGAGTTTTGCAACTAATGAAAAACTGTTTTTT. Its protein product is CASSFWSFATNEKLFF.

This clonotype was counted ten times or more. The DNA for the CDR3 is TGCAGTGCTAGGGAGGGGACAGGGGGTCAGCCCCAGCATTTT. It specifies CSAREGTGGQPQHF. This chain links TRBV20-1 with TRBJ1-5; 11 positions match TRBD1. After removal of 3 bases from V and 6 bases from J, the junction contained 4 bases not matched to a gene. This CDR3 region has 14 residues. The germline V gene has CDR1 DFQATT and CDR2 SNEGSKA (reference sequence).

The J gene is TRBJ2-5, the V gene TRBV7-2; D may correspond to TRBD1 or TRBD2 (5 bases each). The V gene lost 2 bases and the J gene lost 6 bases, with 10 bases spanning the gap. Germline V gene lookup returns CDR1 SGHTA and CDR2 FQGNSA. This CDR3 has 13 residues. CDR3 amino acids: CASSLMGDQTQYF. CDR3 DNA sequence: TGTGCCAGCAGCTTAATGGGGGACCAGACCCAGTACTTC.

This clonotype was detected ten times or more. This chain joins TRBV24-1 and TRBJ1-5, with TRBD1 identical over 9 bases. CDR1 and CDR2 from the germline V gene are KGHDR and SFDVKD. The CDR3 length is 15 residues. V shed 9 bases and J 4 bases; nucleotides not matched to a gene: 9. As DNA, the CDR3 is TGTGCCACCGGGGCCGGGGACAGGGAGAATCAGCCCCAGCATTTT. Its translation is CATGAGDRENQPQHF.

This clonotype was picked up many times. This rearrangement joins TRBV5-1 to TRBJ1-6, with 7 bases aligning to TRBD1. This CDR3 has 16 amino acids. The V gene's germline CDR1 is SGHRS and CDR2 YFSETQ. V trimming: 0 bases; J trimming: 4 bases; junction bases outside the gene matches: 4. Here the CDR3 DNA reads TGCGCCAGCAGCTTGGCCGGGACAGAATATAATTCACCCCTCCACTTT. It translates to CASSLAGTEYNSPLHF.

The chain links TRBV19 to TRBJ2-7; D is possibly TRBD1 or TRBD2 (5 bases each). The CDR3 totals 14 residues. Per the germline V gene, CDR1 is LNHDA and CDR2 is SQIVND (reference sequence). Trimming left V 3 bases short and J 6 bases short, with 15 bases between. The CDR3 DNA sequence: TGTGCCAGTAGTATGCTGGGACCGTACGGCGAGCAGTACTTC. Amino acid sequence: CASSMLGPYGEQYF.

This chain connects TRBV12-3 or TRBV12-4 to TRBJ1-6; possible D gene TRBD1, 5 bases. The germline V and J ends were trimmed by 6 bases and 0 bases, with 12 bases remaining between them. The CDR3 runs 16 residues. CDR3 loop: CASSPRGSSYNSPLHF. CDR3 bases: TGTGCCAGCAGCCCCCGGGGGAGCTCCTATAATTCACCCCTCCACTTT.